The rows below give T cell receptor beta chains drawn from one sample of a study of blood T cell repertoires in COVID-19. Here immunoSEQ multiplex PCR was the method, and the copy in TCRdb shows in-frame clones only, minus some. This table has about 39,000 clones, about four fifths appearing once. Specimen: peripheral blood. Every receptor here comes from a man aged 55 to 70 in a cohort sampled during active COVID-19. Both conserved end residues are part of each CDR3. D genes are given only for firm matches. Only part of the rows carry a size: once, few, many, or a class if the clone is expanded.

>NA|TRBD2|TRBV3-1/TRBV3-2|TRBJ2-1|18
CASSQEVTSGFSYNEQFF
TGTGCCAGCAGCCAAGAAGTCACTAGCGGGTTCTCCTACAATGAGCAGTTCTTC
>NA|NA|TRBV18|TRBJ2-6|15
CASSLQGTGANVLTF
TGTGCCAGCTCACTTCAGGGAACTGGGGCCAACGTCCTGACTTTC
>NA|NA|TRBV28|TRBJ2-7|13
CASRRQGKGEQYF
TGTGCCAGCAGACGTCAGGGCAAGGGCGAGCAGTACTTC
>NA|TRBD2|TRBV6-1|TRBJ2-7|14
CASSEGGTRMEQYF
TGTGCCAGCAGTGAAGGTGGGACTAGGATGGAGCAGTACTTC
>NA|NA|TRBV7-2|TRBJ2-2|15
CASRAPGGGTGELFF
TGTGCCAGCAGGGCCCCCGGGGGTGGGACCGGGGAGCTGTTTTTT
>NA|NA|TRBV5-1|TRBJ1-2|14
CASSLDAVYYGYTF
TGCGCCAGCAGCTTGGATGCGGTATACTATGGCTACACCTTC
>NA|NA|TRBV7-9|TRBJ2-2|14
CASSFVAAAGELFF
TGTGCCAGCAGCTTCGTAGCAGCGGCGGGGGAGCTGTTTTTT
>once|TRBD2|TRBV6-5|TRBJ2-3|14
CASKSGRAPDTQYF
TGTGCCAGCAAAAGCGGGAGGGCTCCAGATACGCAGTATTTT
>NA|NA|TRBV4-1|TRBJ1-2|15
CASRETETRQDGYTF
TGCGCCAGCAGGGAAACAGAGACCAGACAGGATGGCTACACCTTC
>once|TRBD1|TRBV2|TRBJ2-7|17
CASTIEYWTGGSYEQYF
TGTGCCAGCACCATAGAATATTGGACAGGGGGCTCCTACGAGCAGTACTTC
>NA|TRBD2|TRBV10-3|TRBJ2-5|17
CAISETRQREGRETQYF
TGTGCCATCAGTGAGACCCGTCAGCGGGAGGGCCGAGAGACCCAGTACTTC
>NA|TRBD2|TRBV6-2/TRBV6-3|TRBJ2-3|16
CASSYSSGEGTDTQYF
TGTGCCAGCAGTTACTCTAGCGGGGAAGGAACAGATACGCAGTATTTT
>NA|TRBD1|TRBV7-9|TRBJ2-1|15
CASSFTGQGREEQFF
TGTGCCAGCAGCTTTACGGGACAGGGTCGGGAAGAGCAGTTCTTC
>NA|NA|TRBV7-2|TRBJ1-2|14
CASSSQGIPSGYTF
TGTGCCAGCAGCTCTCAGGGGATCCCCTCTGGCTACACCTTC
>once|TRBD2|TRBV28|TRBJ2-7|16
CASSLGLAGNLKEQYF
TGTGCCAGCAGCCTAGGACTAGCGGGGAATCTTAAGGAGCAGTACTTC
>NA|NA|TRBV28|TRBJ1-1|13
CASSLAGNTEAFF
TGTGCCAGCAGTTTGGCAGGGAACACTGAAGCTTTCTTT
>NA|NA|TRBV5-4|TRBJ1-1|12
CASSLDRQEAFF
TGTGCCAGCAGCTTGGATCGACAAGAAGCTTTCTTT
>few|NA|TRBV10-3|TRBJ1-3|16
CAISEGPGHKGNTIYF
TGTGCCATCAGTGAAGGTCCAGGGCATAAAGGAAACACCATATATTTT
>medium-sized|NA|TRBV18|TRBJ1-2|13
CASSPARSGGYTF
TGTGCCAGCTCACCAGCGAGGAGCGGAGGCTACACCTTC
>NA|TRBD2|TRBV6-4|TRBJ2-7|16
CASRLSRTSGRYEQYF
TGTGCCAGCAGGCTCTCAAGGACTAGCGGCCGCTACGAGCAGTACTTC
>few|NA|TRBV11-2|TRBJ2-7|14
CASSASLARYEQYF
TGTGCCAGCAGTGCGAGTCTAGCCCGGTACGAGCAGTACTTC
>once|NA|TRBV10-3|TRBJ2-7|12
CAISDGETKQYF
TGTGCCATCAGTGACGGGGAGACGAAGCAGTACTTC
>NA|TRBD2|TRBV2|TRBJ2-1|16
CASTFLAGGSYNEQFF
TGTGCCAGCACCTTCCTAGCGGGGGGGTCCTACAATGAGCAGTTCTTC
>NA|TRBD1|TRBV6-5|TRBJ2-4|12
CASAGTGNIQYF
TGTGCCAGCGCCGGGACAGGGAACATTCAGTACTTC
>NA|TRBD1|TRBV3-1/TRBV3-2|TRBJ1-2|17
CASSQDPGQLANYGYTF
TGTGCCAGCAGCCAAGATCCGGGACAGTTGGCTAACTATGGCTACACCTTC
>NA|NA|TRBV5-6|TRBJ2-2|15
CASSLGGPGPGELFF
TGTGCCAGCAGCTTGGGGGGGCCGGGCCCCGGGGAGCTGTTTTTT
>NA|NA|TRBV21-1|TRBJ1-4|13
CASSKTGIEKLFF
TGTGCCAGCAGCAAAACGGGGATAGAAAAACTGTTTTTT
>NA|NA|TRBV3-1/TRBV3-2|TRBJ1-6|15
CASSPQGKGTSPLHF
TGTGCCAGCAGCCCGCAGGGGAAAGGGACTTCACCCCTCCACTTT
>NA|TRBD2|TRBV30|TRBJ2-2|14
CAWRPSGEGGELFF
TGTGCCTGGAGGCCTAGCGGCGAGGGCGGGGAGCTGTTTTTT
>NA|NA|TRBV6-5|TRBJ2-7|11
CASRESYEQYF
TGTGCCAGCCGAGAAAGCTACGAGCAGTACTTC
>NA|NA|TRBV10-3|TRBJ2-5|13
CAITESREGTQYF
TGTGCCATCACCGAATCGAGGGAAGGGACCCAGTACTTC
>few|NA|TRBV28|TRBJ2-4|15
CASSPGVEAKNIQYF
TGTGCCAGCTCGCCGGGGGTCGAGGCCAAAAACATTCAGTACTTC
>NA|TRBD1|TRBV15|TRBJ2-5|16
CATSRAGTEYQETQYF
TGTGCCACCAGCAGAGCCGGGACAGAGTACCAAGAGACCCAGTACTTC
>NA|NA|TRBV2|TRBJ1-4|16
CASSARSGVSREKLFF
TGTGCCAGCAGTGCCCGCTCAGGGGTATCTCGTGAAAAACTGTTTTTT
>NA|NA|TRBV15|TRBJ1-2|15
CATSRVFQGSHGYTF
TGTGCCACCAGCAGAGTTTTCCAGGGTTCGCATGGCTACACCTTC
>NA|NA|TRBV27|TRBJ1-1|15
CASSLSGQLNTEAFF
TGTGCCAGCAGTTTATCAGGACAGCTGAACACTGAAGCTTTCTTT
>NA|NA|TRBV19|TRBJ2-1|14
CATGGAFSYNEQFF
TGTGCCACCGGCGGGGCGTTCTCCTACAATGAGCAGTTCTTC
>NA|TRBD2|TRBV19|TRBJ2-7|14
CASSPAGVLSEQYF
TGTGCCAGTAGTCCAGCGGGAGTATTGTCCGAGCAGTACTTC
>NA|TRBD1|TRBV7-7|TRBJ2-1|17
CASSLGAGQGSRNEQFF
TGTGCCAGCAGCTTAGGTGCCGGACAGGGGTCACGAAATGAGCAGTTCTTC
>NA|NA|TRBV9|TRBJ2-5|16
CASSPTPRTGDETQYF
TGTGCCAGCAGCCCAACTCCAAGGACGGGGGATGAGACCCAGTACTTC
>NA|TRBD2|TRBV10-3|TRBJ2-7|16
CAISESGGSPRGEQYF
TGTGCCATCAGTGAGTCGGGCGGGAGCCCCCGGGGCGAGCAGTACTTC
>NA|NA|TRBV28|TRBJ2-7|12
CASSAPGAEQYF
TGTGCCAGCAGTGCCCCAGGGGCGGAGCAGTACTTC
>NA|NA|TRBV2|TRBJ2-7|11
CASRGGYEQYF
TGTGCCAGCAGGGGGGGCTACGAGCAGTACTTC
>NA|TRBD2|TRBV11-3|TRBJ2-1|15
CASSLVSGVHNEQFF
TGTGCCAGCAGCTTAGTCAGCGGGGTCCACAATGAGCAGTTCTTC
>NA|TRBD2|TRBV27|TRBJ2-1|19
CASSFRGGHLPQYYNEQFF
TGTGCCAGCAGTTTCCGGGGGGGGCACCTTCCACAGTATTACAATGAGCAGTTCTTC